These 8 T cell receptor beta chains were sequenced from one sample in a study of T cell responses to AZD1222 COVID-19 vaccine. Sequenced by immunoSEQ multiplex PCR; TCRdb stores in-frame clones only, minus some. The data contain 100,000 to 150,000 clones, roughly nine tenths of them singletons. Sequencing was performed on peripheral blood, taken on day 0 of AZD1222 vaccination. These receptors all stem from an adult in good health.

CDR3 protein: CASSFGTGGYYEQYF. The CDR3 DNA follows: TGTGCCAGCAGCTTCGGGACAGGGGGCTACTACGAGCAGTACTTC. The chain employs TRBV7-9 and TRBJ2-7, with TRBD1 matching over 12 bases. CDR1 is SEHNR and CDR2 is FQNEAQ in the germline V gene (reference sequence). V shed 3 bases and J 3 bases; nucleotides not matched to a gene: 3. The CDR3 runs 15 residues. The full variable domain, rest sourced from reference TRBV7-9 and TRBJ2-7, is DTGVSQNPRHKITKRGQNVTFRCDPISEHNRLYWYRQTLGQGPEFLTYFQNEAQLEKSRLLSDRFSAERPKGSFSTLEIQRTEQGDSAMYLCASSFGTGGYYEQYFGPGTRLTVT.

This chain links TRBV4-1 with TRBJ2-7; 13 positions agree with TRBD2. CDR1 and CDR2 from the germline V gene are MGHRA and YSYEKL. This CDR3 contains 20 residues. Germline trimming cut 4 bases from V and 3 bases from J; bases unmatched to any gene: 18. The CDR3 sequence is CASSRRAWTSGSLLGYEQYF. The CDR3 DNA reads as TGCGCCAGCAGCCGAAGAGCCTGGACTAGCGGGAGCCTGTTAGGCTACGAGCAGTACTTC.

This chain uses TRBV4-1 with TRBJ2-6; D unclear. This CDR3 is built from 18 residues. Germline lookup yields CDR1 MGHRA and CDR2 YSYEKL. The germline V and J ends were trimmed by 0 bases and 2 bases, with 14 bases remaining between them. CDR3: CASSQEAQVAAGANVLTF. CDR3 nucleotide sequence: TGCGCCAGCAGCCAAGAAGCCCAGGTTGCAGCTGGGGCCAACGTCCTGACTTTC.

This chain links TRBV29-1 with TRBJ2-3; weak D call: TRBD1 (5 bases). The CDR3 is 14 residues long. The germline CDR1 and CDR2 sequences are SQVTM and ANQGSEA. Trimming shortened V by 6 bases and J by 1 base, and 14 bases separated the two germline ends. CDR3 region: CSVARQLGTDTQYF. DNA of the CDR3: TGCAGCGTGGCTAGACAGCTGGGCACAGATACGCAGTATTTT.

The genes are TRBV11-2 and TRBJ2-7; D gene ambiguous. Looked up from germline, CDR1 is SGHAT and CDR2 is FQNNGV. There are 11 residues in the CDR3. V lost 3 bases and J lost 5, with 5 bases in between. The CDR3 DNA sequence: TGTGCCAGCAGCTTCATAAACGAGCAGTACTTC. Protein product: CASSFINEQYF. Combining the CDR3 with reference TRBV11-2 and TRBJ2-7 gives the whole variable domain EAGVAQSPRYKIIEKRQSVAFWCNPISGHATLYWYQQILGQGPKLLIQFQNNGVVDDSQLPKDRFSAERLKGVDSTLKIQPAKLEDSAVYLCASSFINEQYFGPGTRLTVT.

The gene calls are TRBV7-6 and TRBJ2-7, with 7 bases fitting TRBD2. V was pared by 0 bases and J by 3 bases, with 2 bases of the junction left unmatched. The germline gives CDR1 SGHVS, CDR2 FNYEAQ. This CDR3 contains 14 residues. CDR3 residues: CASSLAGGSYEQYF. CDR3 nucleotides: TGTGCCAGCAGCTTAGCGGGCGGGAGCTACGAGCAGTACTTC.

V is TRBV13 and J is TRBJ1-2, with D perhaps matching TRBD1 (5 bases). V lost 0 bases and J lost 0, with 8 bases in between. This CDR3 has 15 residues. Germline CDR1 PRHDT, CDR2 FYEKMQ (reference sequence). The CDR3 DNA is TGTGCCAGCAGCTTAGGGGGGCCGGCTAACTATGGCTACACCTTC. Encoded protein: CASSLGGPANYGYTF.

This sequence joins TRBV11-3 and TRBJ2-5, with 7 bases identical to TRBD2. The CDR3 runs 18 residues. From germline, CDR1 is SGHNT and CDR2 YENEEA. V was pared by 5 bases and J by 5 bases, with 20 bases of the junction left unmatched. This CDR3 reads CASSLYPGAGENRETQYF. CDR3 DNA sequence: TGTGCCAGCAGCCTTTATCCCGGGGCGGGAGAGAACAGGGAGACCCAGTACTTC.